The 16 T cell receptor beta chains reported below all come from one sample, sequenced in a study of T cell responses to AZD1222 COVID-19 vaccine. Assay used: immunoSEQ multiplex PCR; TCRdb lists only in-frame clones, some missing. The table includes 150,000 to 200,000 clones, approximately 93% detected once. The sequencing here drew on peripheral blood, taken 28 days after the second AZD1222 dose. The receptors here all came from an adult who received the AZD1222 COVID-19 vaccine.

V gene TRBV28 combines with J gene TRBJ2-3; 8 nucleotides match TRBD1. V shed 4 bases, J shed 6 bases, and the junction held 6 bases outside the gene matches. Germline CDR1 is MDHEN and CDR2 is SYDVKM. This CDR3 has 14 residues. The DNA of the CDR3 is TGTGCCAGCAGTTGGGGACAGGACGGGGATACGCAGTATTTT. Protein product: CASSWGQDGDTQYF.

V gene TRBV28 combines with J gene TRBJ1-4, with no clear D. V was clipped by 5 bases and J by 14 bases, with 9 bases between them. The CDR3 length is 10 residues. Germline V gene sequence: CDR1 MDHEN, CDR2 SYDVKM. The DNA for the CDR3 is TGTGCCAGCAGTGACGAAACCCTGTTTTTT. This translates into CASSDETLFF.

CDR3 coding DNA: TGCGCCAGCAGCTTGGGCGGGGGCATGAGCTCCTACGAGCAGTACTTC. It is translated as CASSLGGGMSSYEQYF. This chain joins TRBV5-1 and TRBJ2-7, with D tentatively TRBD2 (7 bases). V shed 0 bases and J shed 0 bases, with 13 bases lying between them. CDR1 and CDR2 (germline): SGHRS, YFSETQ. The CDR3 extends over 16 amino acids.

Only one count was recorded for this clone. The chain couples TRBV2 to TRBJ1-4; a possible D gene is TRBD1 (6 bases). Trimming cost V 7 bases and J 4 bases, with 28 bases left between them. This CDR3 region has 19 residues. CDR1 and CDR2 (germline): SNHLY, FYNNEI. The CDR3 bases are TGTGCCAGCAAACTCCCATCCCGGGGGGGGGCTCGGAATAATGAAAAACTGTTTTTT. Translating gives CASKLPSRGGARNNEKLFF.

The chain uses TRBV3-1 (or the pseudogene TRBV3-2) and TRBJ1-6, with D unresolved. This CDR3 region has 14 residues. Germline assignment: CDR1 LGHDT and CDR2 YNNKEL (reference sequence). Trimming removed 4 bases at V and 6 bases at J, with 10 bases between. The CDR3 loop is CASSLSRGNSPLHF. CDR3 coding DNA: TGTGCCAGCAGCCTATCTCGGGGTAATTCACCCCTCCACTTT.

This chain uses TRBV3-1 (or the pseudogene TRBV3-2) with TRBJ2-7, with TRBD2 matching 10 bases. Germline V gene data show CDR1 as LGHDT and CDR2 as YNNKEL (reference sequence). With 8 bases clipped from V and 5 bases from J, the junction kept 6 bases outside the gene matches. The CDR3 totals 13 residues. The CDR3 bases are TGTGCCAGCGGTCTTACTAGCGGGAACGAGCAGTACTTC. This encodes CASGLTSGNEQYF.

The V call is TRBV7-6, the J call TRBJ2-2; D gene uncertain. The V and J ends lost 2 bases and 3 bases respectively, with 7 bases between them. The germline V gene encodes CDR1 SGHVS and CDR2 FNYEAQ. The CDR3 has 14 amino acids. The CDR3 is CASSLRADTGELFF. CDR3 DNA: TGTGCCAGCAGCTTAAGGGCGGACACCGGGGAGCTGTTTTTT.

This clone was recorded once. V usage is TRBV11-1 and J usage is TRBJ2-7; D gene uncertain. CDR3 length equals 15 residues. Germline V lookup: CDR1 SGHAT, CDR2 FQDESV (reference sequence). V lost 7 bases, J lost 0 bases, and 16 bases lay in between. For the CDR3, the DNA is TGTGCCAGCACTGAGTCGCAGTTGAGCTCCTACGAGCAGTACTTC. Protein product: CASTESQLSSYEQYF. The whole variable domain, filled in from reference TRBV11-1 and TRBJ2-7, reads EAEVAQSPRYKITEKSQAVAFWCDPISGHATLYWYRQILGQGPELLVQFQDESVVDDSQLPKDRFSAERLKGVDSTLKIQPAELGDSAMYLCASTESQLSSYEQYFGPGTRLTVT.

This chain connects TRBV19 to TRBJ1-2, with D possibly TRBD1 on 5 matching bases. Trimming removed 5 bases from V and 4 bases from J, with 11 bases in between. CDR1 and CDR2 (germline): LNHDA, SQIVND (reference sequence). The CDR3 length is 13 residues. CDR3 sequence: CASSAGRIYGYTF. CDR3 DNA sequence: TGTGCCAGTAGTGCGGGACGGATCTATGGCTACACCTTC.

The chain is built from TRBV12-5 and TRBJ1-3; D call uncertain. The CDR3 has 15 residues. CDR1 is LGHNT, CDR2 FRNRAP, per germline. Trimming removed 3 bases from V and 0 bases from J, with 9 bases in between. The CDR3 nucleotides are TGTGCTAGTGGTTTCGGAGGGCTCTCTGGAAACACCATATATTTT. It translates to CASGFGGLSGNTIYF.

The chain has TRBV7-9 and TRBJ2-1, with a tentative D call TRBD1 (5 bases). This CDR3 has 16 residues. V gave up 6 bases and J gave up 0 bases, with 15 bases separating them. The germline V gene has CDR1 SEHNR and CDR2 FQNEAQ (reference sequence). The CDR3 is CASSSDISSSYNEQFF. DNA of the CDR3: TGTGCCAGCAGTTCGGACATCTCGAGCTCCTACAATGAGCAGTTCTTC.

The CDR3 nucleotides are TGTGCCAGTAGTATAAGAGCCATCAATGAGCAGTTCTTC. Translating gives CASSIRAINEQFF. The chain uses TRBV19 and TRBJ2-1; the D is unclear. Germline CDR1 is LNHDA and CDR2 is SQIVND (reference sequence). V was trimmed by 2 bases and J by 6 bases, leaving 8 bases between them. There are 13 residues in the CDR3.

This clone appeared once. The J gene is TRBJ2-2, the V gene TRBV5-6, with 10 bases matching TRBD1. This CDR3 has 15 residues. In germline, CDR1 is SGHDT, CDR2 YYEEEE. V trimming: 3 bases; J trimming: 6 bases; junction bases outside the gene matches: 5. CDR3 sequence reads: CASSWRQGAAGELFF. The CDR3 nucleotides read TGTGCCAGCAGCTGGAGACAGGGGGCGGCCGGGGAGCTGTTTTTT. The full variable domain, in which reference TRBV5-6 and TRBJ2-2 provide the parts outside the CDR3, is DAGVTQSPTHLIKTRGQQVTLRCSPKSGHDTVSWYQQALGQGPQFIFQYYEEEERQRGNFPDRFSGHQFPNYSSELNVNALLLGDSALYLCASSWRQGAAGELFFGEGSRLTVL.

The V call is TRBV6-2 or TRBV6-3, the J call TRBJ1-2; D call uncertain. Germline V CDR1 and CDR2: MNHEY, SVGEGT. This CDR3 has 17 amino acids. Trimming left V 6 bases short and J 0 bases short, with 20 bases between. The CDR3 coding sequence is TGTGCCAGCAGCCCTACCGCAACGTGGGCCCCTAACTATGGCTACACCTTC. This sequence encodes CASSPTATWAPNYGYTF.

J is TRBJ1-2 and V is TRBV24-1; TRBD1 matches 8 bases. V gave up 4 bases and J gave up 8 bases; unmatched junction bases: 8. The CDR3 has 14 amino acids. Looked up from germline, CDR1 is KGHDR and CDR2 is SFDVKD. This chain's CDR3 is CATSDPGQGVGYTF. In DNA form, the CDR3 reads TGTGCCACCAGTGACCCAGGACAGGGAGTAGGCTACACCTTC.

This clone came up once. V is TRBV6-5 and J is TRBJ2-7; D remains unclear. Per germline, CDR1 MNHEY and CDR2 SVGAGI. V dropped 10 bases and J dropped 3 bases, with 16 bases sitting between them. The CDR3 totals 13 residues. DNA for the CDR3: TGTGCCACCAACGGACGGCCATTCTACGAGCAGTACTTC. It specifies CATNGRPFYEQYF.